Following are 22 T cell receptor beta chains from one sample sequenced in a study of T cell responses to AZD1222 COVID-19 vaccine. The table came from immunoSEQ multiplex PCR; TCRdb's copy has only in-frame clones and leaves some out. The sample lists more than 75,000 clones; 88% were seen once. Sample: peripheral blood, taken 28 days after the second AZD1222 dose. These receptors were taken from an adult who received the AZD1222 COVID-19 vaccine.

V is TRBV4-3 and J is TRBJ1-6; 11 bases are shared with TRBD1. This CDR3 is built from 14 residues. From germline, CDR1 is LGHNA and CDR2 YSLEER. The V gene end was trimmed by 4 bases and the J gene end by 10 bases; junction bases not matched to a gene: 3. The CDR3 sequence is CASSLGQGGSPLHF. The CDR3 nucleotides are TGCGCCAGCAGCCTGGGACAGGGGGGATCACCCCTCCACTTT.

This clone was seen only a few times. The rearrangement links TRBV15 to TRBJ2-2; 9 bases are shared with TRBD1. Per germline, CDR1 LNHNV and CDR2 YYDKDF (reference sequence). The CDR3 is made up of 17 amino acids. V shed 5 bases and J 2 bases; nucleotides not matched to a gene: 9. The CDR3: CATSGRGDRVNTGELFF. The CDR3 DNA reads TGTGCCACCAGCGGACGGGGGGACAGGGTAAACACCGGGGAGCTGTTTTTT.

The rearrangement links TRBV5-1 to TRBJ2-7, with TRBD1 matching 7 bases. CDR1 and CDR2 from the germline V gene are SGHRS and YFSETQ. With V trimmed by 4 bases and J by 2 bases, 3 bases remained unmatched. The CDR3 length is 13 residues. The CDR3 loop reads CASSNQGAYEQYF. In DNA form, the CDR3 reads TGCGCCAGCAGCAACCAGGGGGCCTACGAGCAGTACTTC.

This chain joins TRBV6-5 and TRBJ1-2, with D perhaps matching TRBD1 (5 bases). V dropped 7 bases and J dropped 8 bases, with 17 bases sitting between them. The CDR3 runs 13 residues. Germline V gene lookup returns CDR1 MNHEY and CDR2 SVGAGI. The CDR3 sequence: CASIHPGTVGYTF. The CDR3 DNA is TGTGCCAGCATCCACCCGGGGACTGTCGGCTACACCTTC.

CDR3 region: CASSLGTNQKLFF. The DNA for the CDR3 is TGTGCCAGCAGCCTGGGGACGAATCAAAAACTGTTTTTT. V and J are TRBV13 and TRBJ1-4; possible D gene TRBD1, 5 bases. The V gene's germline CDR1 is PRHDT and CDR2 FYEKMQ (reference sequence). V lost 5 bases and J 9 bases, leaving 13 bases between the germline ends. The CDR3 totals 13 residues.

The gene calls are TRBV7-6 and TRBJ2-1; possibly TRBD1 for D (6 bases). This CDR3 is 18 amino acids long. V was shortened by 5 bases and J by 0 bases, with 20 bases between the two germline ends. Germline-derived CDR1 and CDR2 are SGHVS and FNYEAQ. The CDR3, as DNA: TGTGCCAGCAGCCTAGGGGGTTGGGGTCAGAGCTCCTACAATGAGCAGTTCTTC. This gives the protein CASSLGGWGQSSYNEQFF.

The chain employs TRBV28 and TRBJ1-1, with a weak D call TRBD1 (6 bases). V was cut by 10 bases and J by 0 bases, with 24 bases left in between. Germline V gives CDR1 MDHEN, CDR2 SYDVKM. The CDR3 extends over 17 amino acids. Here the CDR3 reads CATTIENRGHLNTEAFF. The CDR3 bases are TGTGCCACCACGATCGAAAACCGGGGACACCTGAACACTGAAGCTTTCTTT.

CDR3 DNA sequence: TGTGCCATCAGTGTTGAGACTAGCGACTCCTACGAGCAGTACTTC. Translated: CAISVETSDSYEQYF. This rearrangement joins TRBV10-3 to TRBJ2-7, with TRBD2 identical over 8 bases. CDR1 and CDR2 from the germline V gene are ENHRY and SYGVKD. J was trimmed by 0 bases and V by 4 bases; bases with no gene match: 5. The CDR3 spans 15 residues.

Only a few counts were recorded for this clone. The V call is TRBV5-1, the J call TRBJ2-2, with 13 positions matching TRBD2. The CDR3 loop spans 22 amino acids. The J segment lost 0 bases and the V segment lost 4 bases, leaving 18 bases of the junction unmatched. CDR1 and CDR2 (germline): SGHRS, YFSETQ. CDR3 sequence reads: CASSPSPTGTSGTQSNTGELFF. The DNA for the CDR3 is TGCGCCAGCAGCCCGTCGCCAACCGGGACTAGCGGGACCCAGTCGAACACCGGGGAGCTGTTTTTT.

The rearrangement joins TRBV15 to TRBJ2-3; 12 bases align to TRBD2. Per the germline V gene, CDR1 is LNHNV and CDR2 is YYDKDF (reference sequence). After removal of 3 bases from V and 2 bases from J, the junction contained 6 bases not matched to a gene. The CDR3 consists of 17 residues. As DNA, the CDR3 is TGTGCCACCAGCAGCCCCCTAGCGGGAGGGCTCACAGATACGCAGTATTTT. This gives the protein CATSSPLAGGLTDTQYF.

The CDR3 bases are TGCGCCAGCAGCTTAGGGACGTCGAATGAGCAGTTCTTC. It specifies CASSLGTSNEQFF. This chain connects TRBV5-1 to TRBJ2-1; D might be TRBD1 or TRBD2, each matching 5 bases. This CDR3 contains 13 residues. Germline lookup yields CDR1 SGHRS and CDR2 YFSETQ. V shed 2 bases and J shed 7 bases, with 10 bases lying between them. Full variable domain (remainder filled in from reference TRBV5-1 and TRBJ2-1): KAGVTQTPRYLIKTRGQQVTLSCSPISGHRSVSWYQQTPGQGLQFLFEYFSETQRNKGNFPGRFSGRQFSNSRSEMNVSTLELGDSALYLCASSLGTSNEQFFGPGTRLTVL.

This sequence joins TRBV5-4 and TRBJ1-1; 8 nucleotides match TRBD1. The V gene's germline CDR1 is SGHNT and CDR2 YYREEE (reference sequence). V lost 9 bases to trimming and J lost 2 bases; unmatched junction nucleotides: 6. This CDR3 region has 13 residues. This CDR3 is CATTDRANTEAFF. The CDR3 DNA follows: TGTGCCACCACGGACAGGGCTAACACTGAAGCTTTCTTT.

V and J are TRBV19 and TRBJ2-1, with D unresolved. Germline V gene sequence: CDR1 LNHDA, CDR2 SQIVND (reference sequence). The CDR3 has 11 residues. The V gene lost 3 bases and the J gene lost 8 bases, with 5 bases spanning the gap. The CDR3 spells CASSIWDEQFF. The CDR3 nucleotides are TGTGCCAGTAGTATCTGGGATGAGCAGTTCTTC.

The chain links TRBV9 to TRBJ1-3; D gene ambiguous. The CDR3 loop spans 15 amino acids. Germline V gene data show CDR1 as SGDLS and CDR2 as YYNGEE. Trimming took off 0 bases at V and 0 bases at J, with 7 bases between the two ends. This CDR3 reads CASSVDGDSGNTIYF. DNA of the CDR3: TGTGCCAGCAGCGTAGATGGAGACTCTGGAAACACCATATATTTT.

This chain connects TRBV19 to TRBJ2-1; D remains ambiguous. The CDR3 is 13 residues long. The germline V gene encodes CDR1 LNHDA and CDR2 SQIVND (reference sequence). Trimming took 8 bases from V and 4 from J, leaving 12 bases between them. CDR3 sequence reads: CASGEAEYNEQFF. In nucleotides, the CDR3 is TGTGCCAGTGGAGAGGCGGAGTACAATGAGCAGTTCTTC.

The genes are TRBV3-1 (or the pseudogene TRBV3-2) and TRBJ1-3, with D uncertain. From germline, CDR1 is LGHDT and CDR2 YNNKEL (reference sequence). The CDR3 spans 12 residues. Trimming shortened V by 6 bases and J by 0 bases, and 3 bases separated the two germline ends. In nucleotides, the CDR3 is TGTGCCAGCAGAAACTCTGGAAACACCATATATTTT. Translated: CASRNSGNTIYF.

The chain employs TRBV7-2 and TRBJ1-2; unclear D gene. This CDR3 spans 14 amino acids. Germline lookup yields CDR1 SGHTA and CDR2 FQGNSA. The germline V and J ends were trimmed by 0 bases and 8 bases, with 13 bases remaining between them. In nucleotides, the CDR3 is TGTGCCAGCAGCTTAGCTTTGTCAGGAAAGGGCTACACCTTC. Residues: CASSLALSGKGYTF.

CDR3 residues: CASSIPEFEKLFF. The CDR3 DNA reads as TGTGCCAGTAGTATCCCGGAGTTTGAAAAACTGTTTTTT. The chain uses TRBV19 and TRBJ1-4; D is unresolved. Germline CDR1 LNHDA, CDR2 SQIVND (reference sequence). The V end was cut by 3 bases, the J end by 7 bases, with 9 bases between. This CDR3 spans 13 amino acids.

This chain uses TRBV5-1 with TRBJ1-2, with 9 bases matching TRBD1. CDR1 and CDR2 from the germline V gene are SGHRS and YFSETQ. The junction had 8 bases not matched to a gene; V was cut back by 4 bases and J by 7 bases. The CDR3 covers 14 residues. The CDR3 reads CASSTDRGYSGYTF. In DNA, the CDR3 is TGCGCCAGCAGCACCGACAGGGGGTATTCTGGCTACACCTTC.

The V and J genes are TRBV5-1 and TRBJ1-1, with unresolved D. Between the trimmed V and J ends, which lost 4 bases and 5 bases, there was a span of 15 bases. The CDR3 loop spans 14 amino acids. Germline V gene data show CDR1 as SGHRS and CDR2 as YFSETQ. DNA of the CDR3: TGCGCCAGCAGCCGCGCGTCAGATGGTACTGAAGCTTTCTTT. The encoded protein is CASSRASDGTEAFF.

The table lists this clone with a count of one. This chain connects TRBV6-2 or TRBV6-3 to TRBJ2-7; D possibly corresponds to TRBD2 (6 bases). Germline V CDR1 and CDR2: MNHEY, SVGEGT. V lost 6 bases to trimming and J lost 4 bases, with 16 bases between them. The CDR3 contains 14 residues. Here the CDR3 reads CASSANFGGYEQYF. The CDR3 DNA reads TGTGCCAGCAGCGCGAATTTTGGGGGGTACGAGCAGTACTTC.

The rearrangement joins TRBV5-6 to TRBJ2-7, with 8 bases that match TRBD1. CDR1 and CDR2 (germline): SGHDT, YYEEEE. The CDR3 spans 17 residues. After removal of 4 bases from V and 5 bases from J, the junction contained 17 bases not matched to a gene. The CDR3 DNA reads as TGTGCCAGCAGCACCTCCGCCCCCAGGGGGCTTCGGGACGAGCAGTACTTC. As protein: CASSTSAPRGLRDEQYF.